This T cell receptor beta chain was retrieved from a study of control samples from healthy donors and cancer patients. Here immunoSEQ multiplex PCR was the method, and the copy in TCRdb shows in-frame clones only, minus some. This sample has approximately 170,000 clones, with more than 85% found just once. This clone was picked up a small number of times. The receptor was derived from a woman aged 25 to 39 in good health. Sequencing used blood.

This CDR3 is CASSTTDTGELFF. DNA for the CDR3: TGTGCCAGCAGCACGACTGACACCGGGGAGCTGTTTTTT. This rearrangement joins TRBV3-1 (or the pseudogene TRBV3-2) to TRBJ2-2; D is ambiguous. V was pared by 5 bases and J by 3 bases, with 7 bases between. This CDR3 region has 13 residues. Germline CDR1 and CDR2: LGHDT and YNNKEL (reference sequence).